This TCR beta chain originates from a study of OX40 agonist ivuxolimab in advanced cancers. About the research overall: Patients received ivuxolimab, an agonistic anti-OX40 (CD134) antibody. Findings and caveats of the study: Averaged across samples, CD8+ T cells carried more expanded clones than CD4+ did. Low clonal expansion, among the lowest seen, marked partial responders at 0.1-3.0 mg/kg.

The assay was immunoSEQ multiplex PCR, and TCRdb's table has in-frame clones only and misses some. The table has some 95,000 clones, under 85% seen once. About this clone: Its antigen is unknown.

This receptor was taken from an adult with an advanced solid tumor such as melanoma, head and neck, liver or kidney cancer. The material was CD4+ or CD8+ T cells sorted from blood, obtained in a trial of the OX40 agonist ivuxolimab.

The CDR3 protein is CASSLLASSYNEQFF. The CDR3 DNA reads as TGTGCCAGCAGCTTATTAGCGAGCTCCTACAATGAGCAGTTCTTC. This chain links TRBV7-8 with TRBJ2-1, with D perhaps matching TRBD2 (5 bases). CDR1 is SGHVS, CDR2 FQNEAQ, per germline. The CDR3 contains 15 residues. V lost 2 bases and J 0 bases, leaving 8 bases between the germline ends.